A single T cell receptor beta chain is shown here with its context. What it recognizes is unknown. CD4+ cell separation produced CD45RA+ naive and CD45RA-negative memory subsets. This entry comes from a study of shared clonotypes between healthy human individuals. Whole-study findings and limits: In the sorted subsets, rarefaction showed sequencing was incomplete despite large depth.

150 to 250 ng DNA, about 30,000 T cell genomes, went into each sorted-subset replicate PCR. Here immunoSEQ multiplex PCR was the method, and the copy in TCRdb shows in-frame clones only, minus some. The sample lists approximately 2.4 million clones, about 94% occurring once. The V gene lost 5 bases and the J gene lost 4 bases, with 18 bases spanning the gap. Germline lookup yields CDR1 SGHAT and CDR2 FQNNGV. The CDR3 has 15 residues. The sequencing sample was made of naive CD4+ T cells sorted from blood. The sample's subset: CD45RA+ positively selected. V gene TRBV11-2 combines with J gene TRBJ2-7, with TRBD2 as a possible D gene (6 bases). The sequence derives from a man younger than 35 in good health. The CDR3 is CASSVVSSVTYEQYF. CDR3 bases: TGTGCCAGCAGCGTCGTCTCTAGCGTTACGTACGAGCAGTACTTC.